The 6 T cell receptor beta chains below all came from one sample that was sequenced in a study of T cell repertoires in cytomegalovirus infection. Their specific antigens are unknown. TCRdb re-analysed the reads in MiXCR, keeping a single row per CDR3 protein. The data contain about a million distinct CDR3 sequences, more than 25% of them singletons. Source: cultured CD8+ T cells from PBMCs, taken from culture after CMV antigen stimulation. The receptors stem from a human donor in good health (CMV status not recorded). Some clones in this sample may be carry-over from other donors' samples.

J is TRBJ2-1 and V is TRBV5-1; 8 positions match TRBD2. The germline gives CDR1 SGHRS, CDR2 YFSETQ. The V gene end was trimmed by 2 bases and the J gene end by 2 bases; junction bases not matched to a gene: 6. This CDR3 region has 16 residues. The CDR3 region has the DNA TGCGCCAGCAGCTTTTCACTAGCGGTCCCCTACAATGAGCAGTTCTTC. It codes for CASSFSLAVPYNEQFF.

This clonotype was seen a handful of times. The rearrangement joins TRBV6-6 to TRBJ2-2; TRBD2 matches 11 bases. Germline V gene lookup returns CDR1 MNHNY and CDR2 SVGAGI (reference sequence). V lost 0 bases, J lost 3 bases, and 9 bases stayed unmatched. This CDR3 region has 19 residues. CDR3 nucleotide sequence: TGTGCCAGCAGTTACTCGGAAGCTAGCGGGGGGCCCCACACCGGGGAGCTGTTTTTT. Translated, it gives CASSYSEASGGPHTGELFF.

The CDR3: CASSPGTSGTEAFF. CDR3 coding DNA: TGTGCCAGCAGCCCCGGGACTTCTGGCACTGAAGCTTTCTTT. The rearrangement joins TRBV7-9 to TRBJ1-1; TRBD1 is a possible D gene (5 bases). Deletions cut 5 bases from V and 4 bases from J, with 14 bases between. The CDR3 totals 14 residues. Germline lookup yields CDR1 SEHNR and CDR2 FQNEAQ (reference sequence). Based on the CDR3 plus reference TRBV7-9 and TRBJ1-1, the full variable domain is DTGVSQNPRHKITKRGQNVTFRCDPISEHNRLYWYRQTLGQGPEFLTYFQNEAQLEKSRLLSDRFSAERPKGSFSTLEIQRTEQGDSAMYLCASSPGTSGTEAFFGQGTRLTVV.

V usage is TRBV6-2 or TRBV6-3 and J usage is TRBJ2-7, with D unresolved. V shed 2 bases and J shed 0 bases, with 5 bases lying between them. Germline V gene data show CDR1 as MNHEY and CDR2 as SVGEGT. CDR3 length: 13 amino acids. The CDR3 loop reads CASSYPPSYEQYV. CDR3 sequence (DNA): TGTGCCAGCAGTTACCCACCCTCCTACGAGCAGTACGTC.

V gene TRBV6-5 combines with J gene TRBJ2-3, with D possibly TRBD2 on 5 matching bases. Germline V CDR1 and CDR2: MNHEY, SVGAGI. The CDR3 consists of 16 residues. V was clipped by 0 bases and J by 2 bases, with 12 bases between them. Here the CDR3 reads CASSYSTTLYTDTQYF. The CDR3 nucleotides read TGTGCCAGCAGTTACTCGACTACGTTATACACAGATACGCAGTATTTT.

As for this clonotype: One junction end does not reproduce the germline sequence, and a read error may be involved. J is TRBJ1-6 and V is TRBV4-3; D possibly corresponds to TRBD1 (6 bases). Germline values: CDR1 LGHNA, CDR2 YSLEER. The CDR3 is made up of 15 amino acids. The CDR3 protein is CASSQDSGADSPLHF. The CDR3 nucleotides are TGCGCCAGTAGCCAAGACTCAGGGGCCGATTCACCCCTCCACTTT.